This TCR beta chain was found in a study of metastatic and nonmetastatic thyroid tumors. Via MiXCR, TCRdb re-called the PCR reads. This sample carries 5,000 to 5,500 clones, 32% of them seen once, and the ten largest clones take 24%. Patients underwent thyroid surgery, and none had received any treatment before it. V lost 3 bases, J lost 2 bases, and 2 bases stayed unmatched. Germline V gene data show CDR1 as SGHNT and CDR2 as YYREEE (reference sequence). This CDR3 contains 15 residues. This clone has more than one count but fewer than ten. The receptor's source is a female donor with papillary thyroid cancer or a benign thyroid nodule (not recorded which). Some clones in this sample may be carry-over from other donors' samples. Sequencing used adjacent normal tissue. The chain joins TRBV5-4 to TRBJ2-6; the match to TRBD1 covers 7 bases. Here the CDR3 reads CASSSGGAGANVLTF. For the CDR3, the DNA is TGTGCCAGCAGCTCAGGGGGAGCTGGGGCCAACGTCCTGACTTTC. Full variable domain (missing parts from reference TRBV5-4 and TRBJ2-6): ETGVTQSPTHLIKTRGQQVTLRCSSQSGHNTVSWYQQALGQGPQFIFQYYREEENGRGNFPPRFSGLQFPNYSSELNVNALELDDSALYLCASSSGGAGANVLTFGAGSRLTVL.